This T cell receptor beta chain was identified in a study of shared clonotypes between healthy human individuals. Study details: Each donor had three CD4 naive, three CD4 memory, two CD8 naive and one CD8 memory plate. General observations from the study: With four donors compared, around 4.7% of naive CD4 clonotypes were shared.

Free of recent acute infections or vaccinations, the donors were healthy HIV-negative adults. This was a deep-level run. Using immunoSEQ multiplex PCR, the repertoire was profiled, and TCRdb retains in-frame clones only, with some absent. The data contain approximately 320,000 clones, around 86% of them singletons. Note on this clone: No antigen is known for it.

Trimming pared 5 bases from V and 10 bases from J, leaving 9 bases between. In germline, CDR1 is MDHEN, CDR2 SYDVKM. This CDR3 comprises 12 residues. The material sequenced was memory CD8+ T cells sorted from blood. The subset was: CD45RO+ cells pooled with CCR7-negative TemRA cells. The receptor's source is a man aged 18 to 29 in good health. This chain links TRBV28 with TRBJ1-6; D not resolved. CDR3 bases: TGTGCCAGCAGTCCCGGCAGCTCACCCCTCCACTTT. Amino acids: CASSPGSSPLHF.